The present T cell receptor (beta chain) was sequenced within a study of T-cell reconstitution after alpha-beta-depleted transplantation in children. The TCRbeta library was prepared with unique molecular identifiers. TCRdb analysed the PCR reads with MiXCR anew, one entry per CDR3 protein. In the table there are some 520,000 distinct CDR3 sequences, over 25% of which are singletons. V was pared by 5 bases and J by 0 bases, with 4 bases of the junction left unmatched. The CDR3 sequence is 16 residues long. This clonotype was seen a few times. Material: PBMCs from the stem cell graft donor, obtained from the stem cell graft. The TCR comes from a human donor who donated a stem cell graft to a child with aplastic anemia. The chain links TRBV12-3 or TRBV12-4 to TRBJ2-3, with 11 bases fitting TRBD2. CDR3 loop: CASSASGRRSTDTQYF. CDR3 DNA sequence: TGTGCCAGCAGTGCTAGCGGGAGGCGGAGCACAGATACGCAGTATTTT.